The 3 T cell receptor beta chains given below trace back to one sample, sequenced in a study of breast tumors, draining lymph nodes, adjacent tissues. TCRdb re-called the multiplex PCR reads with MiXCR, one entry per CDR3 protein. The table lists about 140,000 distinct CDR3 sequences, about 31% of them singletons. Breast cancer patients provided tissue from their axillary draining lymph nodes. The sequencing sample was made of axillary lymph node tissue. The source is a female donor with breast cancer. Some clones in this sample may be carry-over from other donors' samples.

This clonotype has more than one count but fewer than ten. The chain joins TRBV6-5 to TRBJ1-1; maybe TRBD1 (6 bases). CDR3 size: 13 residues. Germline V CDR1 and CDR2: MNHEY, SVGAGI. V dropped 7 bases and J dropped 4 bases, with 13 bases sitting between them. In DNA, the CDR3 is TGTGCCAGCAAGGACAGAGGCCTCACTGAAGCTTTCTTT. Translating it yields CASKDRGLTEAFF.

This clonotype was recorded at least ten times. The junction differs from germline at one of its ends, possibly a read error. The J gene is TRBJ1-3, the V gene TRBV7-9, with D hard to call. The CDR3 extends over 17 amino acids. Per the germline V gene, CDR1 is SEHNR and CDR2 is FQNEAQ (reference sequence). The CDR3 spells CASSLRVAKVSGNPIYF. The CDR3 DNA reads TGTGCCAGCAGCTTACGTGTGGCTAAAGTCTCTGGAAACCCCATATATTTT.

This clonotype was counted many times. The chain is built from TRBV30 and TRBJ2-3, with 10 positions matching TRBD2. Per germline, CDR1 GTSNPN and CDR2 SVGIG (reference sequence). CDR3 length equals 17 residues. V trimming: 5 bases; J trimming: 2 bases; junction bases outside the gene matches: 13. For the CDR3, the DNA is TGTGCCTGGGGATGGGTTAGGACTAGCGGCTTCACAGATACGCAGTATTTT. It yields the protein CAWGWVRTSGFTDTQYF.